This is a list of T cell receptor beta chains from one sample in a study of blood T cell repertoires in COVID-19. TCRdb's copy holds only in-frame clones and misses some; the assay was immunoSEQ multiplex PCR. The repertoire includes 100,000 to 120,000 clones, 60% to 80% of them detected once, and about a sixth sits in the top ten. Sequencing was done on a sample of peripheral blood. All receptors derive from a woman of 80 years or more with active or convalescent COVID-19. CDR3s include the opening cysteine and the closing phenylalanine or tryptophan. A D gene is named only where the DNA matches it firmly. Some rows mark clone size as missing; the rest say once, few, many or name a class of expanded clone.

d_gene: -
abundance: -
v_gene: TRBV5-4
j_gene: TRBJ2-7
CDR3nt: TGTGCCAGCAGCAACAGTCCCGGCGTCTACGAGCAGTACTTC
CDR3aa: CASSNSPGVYEQYF

d_gene: -
abundance: -
v_gene: TRBV18
j_gene: TRBJ2-1
CDR3nt: TGTGCCAGCTCACCCCGGACAACGGCCTACAATGAGCAGTTCTTC
CDR3aa: CASSPRTTAYNEQFF

d_gene: TRBD1
abundance: -
v_gene: TRBV15
j_gene: TRBJ1-2
CDR3nt: TGTGCCACCGGCAGGGACAGGAACTATGGCTACACCTTC
CDR3aa: CATGRDRNYGYTF

d_gene: TRBD1
abundance: -
v_gene: TRBV5-5
j_gene: TRBJ1-3
CDR3nt: TGTGCCAGCAGACGACAGGGGGCTAACGGAAACACCATATATTTT
CDR3aa: CASRRQGANGNTIYF

d_gene: -
abundance: -
v_gene: TRBV7-9
j_gene: TRBJ1-4
CDR3nt: TGTGCCAGCAGAAACTCCACAGGGTCTGCTAATGAAAAACTGTTTTTT
CDR3aa: CASRNSTGSANEKLFF

d_gene: TRBD1
abundance: -
v_gene: TRBV2
j_gene: TRBJ1-5
CDR3nt: TGTGCCAGCACAGGGGGCCTAAGCAATCAGCCCCAGCATTTT
CDR3aa: CASTGGLSNQPQHF

d_gene: TRBD1
abundance: few
v_gene: TRBV29-1
j_gene: TRBJ2-1
CDR3nt: TGCAGCGTTGTTCAGGACAGGGTGTGGGTCTTC
CDR3aa: CSVVQDRVWVF

d_gene: -
abundance: -
v_gene: TRBV5-4
j_gene: TRBJ2-2
CDR3nt: TGTGCCAGCAGTCCAGGGATGACGGGCGGGGAGCTGTTTTTT
CDR3aa: CASSPGMTGGELFF

d_gene: TRBD1
abundance: -
v_gene: TRBV9
j_gene: TRBJ2-5
CDR3nt: TGTGCCAGCAGCGTAGGAGCCGGGACAGGGCCATGGGAGACCCAGTACTTC
CDR3aa: CASSVGAGTGPWETQYF

d_gene: -
abundance: -
v_gene: TRBV14
j_gene: TRBJ1-2
CDR3nt: TGTGCCAGCAGCTCTACAGCCGGCTATGGCTACACCTTC
CDR3aa: CASSSTAGYGYTF

d_gene: -
abundance: -
v_gene: TRBV19
j_gene: TRBJ1-2
CDR3nt: TGTGCCAGTAGTAACCCTTACCACAGGGTTCGCTACACCTTC
CDR3aa: CASSNPYHRVRYTF

d_gene: TRBD2
abundance: once
v_gene: TRBV7-2
j_gene: TRBJ2-1
CDR3nt: TGTGCCAGCAGCTCCGGACTAGCGGGTTATGAGCAGTTCTTC
CDR3aa: CASSSGLAGYEQFF

d_gene: -
abundance: -
v_gene: TRBV7-2
j_gene: TRBJ2-3
CDR3nt: TGTGCCAGCAGCTTACGAGCGGGCTTTAGCACAGATACGCAGTATTTT
CDR3aa: CASSLRAGFSTDTQYF

d_gene: TRBD2
abundance: -
v_gene: TRBV9
j_gene: TRBJ2-6
CDR3nt: TGTGCCAGCAGCCCCAGGACTAGCGGGTTCATCTCTGGGGCCAACGTCCTGACTTTC
CDR3aa: CASSPRTSGFISGANVLTF

d_gene: -
abundance: -
v_gene: TRBV2
j_gene: TRBJ2-7
CDR3nt: TGTGCCAGCAATACAGATTCCTACGAGCAGTACTTC
CDR3aa: CASNTDSYEQYF

d_gene: TRBD2
abundance: -
v_gene: TRBV10-3
j_gene: TRBJ2-3
CDR3nt: TGTGCCATCAGTGAGGGGCTAGCGGGGATCTCAAGCACAGATACGCAGTATTTT
CDR3aa: CAISEGLAGISSTDTQYF

d_gene: -
abundance: -
v_gene: TRBV29-1
j_gene: TRBJ2-7
CDR3nt: TGCAGCGCCCGGGTTAAGACAGCAGGGTACGAGCAGTACTTC
CDR3aa: CSARVKTAGYEQYF

d_gene: -
abundance: -
v_gene: TRBV5-1
j_gene: TRBJ2-1
CDR3nt: TGCGCCAGCAGCTTGGGGCCTTCTCTCTCCTACAATGAGCAGTTCTTC
CDR3aa: CASSLGPSLSYNEQFF

d_gene: -
abundance: -
v_gene: TRBV4-1
j_gene: TRBJ1-5
CDR3nt: TGCGCCAGCAACCAAGATTCAGGGAATCAGCCCCAGCATTTT
CDR3aa: CASNQDSGNQPQHF

d_gene: -
abundance: -
v_gene: TRBV28
j_gene: TRBJ1-1
CDR3nt: TGTGCCAGCAGTCGAGGGGGTTCCACTGAAGCTTTCTTT
CDR3aa: CASSRGGSTEAFF

d_gene: -
abundance: few
v_gene: TRBV5-6
j_gene: TRBJ1-1
CDR3nt: TGTGCCAGCAGCTACCGTCGGGGCACTGAAGCTTTCTTT
CDR3aa: CASSYRRGTEAFF

d_gene: -
abundance: -
v_gene: TRBV15
j_gene: TRBJ1-2
CDR3nt: TGTGCCACCAGCAGAGATCTCGACACCATCTATGGCTACACCTTC
CDR3aa: CATSRDLDTIYGYTF

d_gene: -
abundance: once
v_gene: TRBV10-3
j_gene: TRBJ1-1
CDR3nt: TGTGCCATCAAGGGTAAAGGAGGCACTGAAGCTTTCTTT
CDR3aa: CAIKGKGGTEAFF

d_gene: -
abundance: -
v_gene: TRBV5-1
j_gene: TRBJ2-7
CDR3nt: TGCGCCAGCAGCGTCGGGACATCCTACGAGCAGTACTTC
CDR3aa: CASSVGTSYEQYF

d_gene: -
abundance: -
v_gene: TRBV5-6
j_gene: TRBJ1-2
CDR3nt: TGTGCCAGCAGCAGCATGGGGGAGGACTATGGCTACACCTTC
CDR3aa: CASSSMGEDYGYTF

d_gene: TRBD1
abundance: once
v_gene: TRBV6-5
j_gene: TRBJ1-2
CDR3nt: TGTGCCAGCAGTTTTGACAGGGACTATGGCTACACCTTC
CDR3aa: CASSFDRDYGYTF

d_gene: -
abundance: -
v_gene: TRBV6-2/TRBV6-3
j_gene: TRBJ1-3
CDR3nt: TGTGCCAGCAGTACTACAGGGTTCTCTGGAAACACCATATATTTT
CDR3aa: CASSTTGFSGNTIYF

d_gene: -
abundance: once
v_gene: TRBV3-1/TRBV3-2
j_gene: TRBJ1-5
CDR3nt: TGTGCCAGCAGCCAAGATCGTCCAGGGGAATGGGCCCAGCATTTT
CDR3aa: CASSQDRPGEWAQHF

d_gene: -
abundance: -
v_gene: TRBV7-5
j_gene: TRBJ1-3
CDR3nt: TGTGCCAGAAGCTACAGGGCGGCCATGGTCTCTGGAAACACCATATATTTT
CDR3aa: CARSYRAAMVSGNTIYF

d_gene: -
abundance: -
v_gene: TRBV12-3/TRBV12-4
j_gene: TRBJ1-1
CDR3nt: TGTGCCAGCACTCTAGCAGGGGCCACTGAAGCTTTCTTT
CDR3aa: CASTLAGATEAFF

d_gene: TRBD2
abundance: -
v_gene: TRBV28
j_gene: TRBJ2-1
CDR3nt: TGTGCCAGCAGCCCGTGGGCGGGAGGAGGGGAGCAGTTCTTC
CDR3aa: CASSPWAGGGEQFF

d_gene: TRBD2
abundance: -
v_gene: TRBV11-2
j_gene: TRBJ2-1
CDR3nt: TGTGCCAGCAGCACCCGAAGCGGGACCCTGCAGTTCTTC
CDR3aa: CASSTRSGTLQFF

d_gene: TRBD2
abundance: -
v_gene: TRBV4-2
j_gene: TRBJ2-1
CDR3nt: TGTGCCAGCAGCCAGCTAACCGGGACTAGCGGGACTGACGAGCAGTTCTTC
CDR3aa: CASSQLTGTSGTDEQFF

d_gene: -
abundance: once
v_gene: TRBV4-3
j_gene: TRBJ2-1
CDR3nt: TGCGCCAGCAGCCTCATGACTCCAGCGGGCAATGAGCAGTTCTTC
CDR3aa: CASSLMTPAGNEQFF

d_gene: -
abundance: -
v_gene: TRBV27
j_gene: TRBJ2-2
CDR3nt: TGTGCCAGCGGATACAGGGCGTTCGCGAACACCGGGGAGCTGTTTTTT
CDR3aa: CASGYRAFANTGELFF

d_gene: TRBD1
abundance: -
v_gene: TRBV5-1
j_gene: TRBJ1-4
CDR3nt: TGCGCCAGCAGCTTGACAGGGGCGGGAGAAAAACTGTTTTTT
CDR3aa: CASSLTGAGEKLFF

d_gene: -
abundance: few
v_gene: TRBV4-1
j_gene: TRBJ1-4
CDR3nt: TGCGCCAGCAGCCAAACAGGGAGGGATGAAAAACTGTTTTTT
CDR3aa: CASSQTGRDEKLFF

d_gene: -
abundance: -
v_gene: TRBV12-3/TRBV12-4
j_gene: TRBJ1-1
CDR3nt: TGTGCCAGCCGGGAGGGGTACACTGAAGCTTTCTTT
CDR3aa: CASREGYTEAFF

d_gene: -
abundance: -
v_gene: TRBV2
j_gene: TRBJ2-3
CDR3nt: TGTGCCAGCAGCGGACAGGGAGGGGGCACAGATACGCAGTATTTT
CDR3aa: CASSGQGGGTDTQYF

d_gene: -
abundance: -
v_gene: TRBV19
j_gene: TRBJ1-2
CDR3nt: TGTGCCAGTAGTATAGGTCGGTATGGCTACACCTTC
CDR3aa: CASSIGRYGYTF

d_gene: -
abundance: -
v_gene: TRBV5-1
j_gene: TRBJ2-7
CDR3nt: TGCGCCAGCAGCTTGGGACCACAGGGCTCCTACGAGCAGTACTTC
CDR3aa: CASSLGPQGSYEQYF

d_gene: TRBD2
abundance: -
v_gene: TRBV30
j_gene: TRBJ2-2
CDR3nt: TGTGCCTGGAGACCCACCGGGACTAGCGGGAGGGCCTGGGCGAACACCGGGGAGCTGTTTTTT
CDR3aa: CAWRPTGTSGRAWANTGELFF

d_gene: -
abundance: -
v_gene: TRBV7-2
j_gene: TRBJ2-1
CDR3nt: TGTGCCAGCAGCCCCCTCGGGCTAGCGTTATCCTACAATGAGCAGTTCTTC
CDR3aa: CASSPLGLALSYNEQFF

d_gene: -
abundance: -
v_gene: TRBV7-2
j_gene: TRBJ1-2
CDR3nt: TGTGCCAGCAGCTTAGCGCTGAGAGCTGGCTACACCTTC
CDR3aa: CASSLALRAGYTF

d_gene: -
abundance: -
v_gene: TRBV2
j_gene: TRBJ1-1
CDR3nt: TGTGCCAGCAGTCCCTGGAGATGGGGCTCCGAAGCTTTCTTT
CDR3aa: CASSPWRWGSEAFF

d_gene: TRBD2
abundance: -
v_gene: TRBV7-3
j_gene: TRBJ2-3
CDR3nt: TGTGCCAGCAGCCCGACTAGCGGGAGTCTGAGTACGCAGTATTTT
CDR3aa: CASSPTSGSLSTQYF

d_gene: -
abundance: -
v_gene: TRBV6-5
j_gene: TRBJ2-7
CDR3nt: TGTGCCAGCAGCCTACTCGGGGGAAGCTCCTACGAGCAGTACTTC
CDR3aa: CASSLLGGSSYEQYF

d_gene: -
abundance: many
v_gene: TRBV29-1
j_gene: TRBJ1-1
CDR3nt: TGCAGCGTTGTATTACTGGAAGCTTTCTTT
CDR3aa: CSVVLLEAFF

d_gene: -
abundance: -
v_gene: TRBV20-1
j_gene: TRBJ1-1
CDR3nt: TGCAGTGCTAGTCTACAGGGTAGGCGAACTGAAGCTTTCTTT
CDR3aa: CSASLQGRRTEAFF

d_gene: -
abundance: -
v_gene: TRBV28
j_gene: TRBJ2-1
CDR3nt: TGTGCCAGCAGGGGCAGTCGCCTGATTACCTACAATGAGCAGTTCTTC
CDR3aa: CASRGSRLITYNEQFF

d_gene: -
abundance: -
v_gene: TRBV7-3
j_gene: TRBJ1-1
CDR3nt: TGTGCCAGCAGCTTAAACAGGAACACTGAAGCTTTCTTT
CDR3aa: CASSLNRNTEAFF

d_gene: -
abundance: few
v_gene: TRBV28
j_gene: TRBJ1-1
CDR3nt: TGTGCCAGCAGTTTGTCGACAGCTGGTGTAGGGCCTCCTGAAGCTTTCTTT
CDR3aa: CASSLSTAGVGPPEAFF

d_gene: -
abundance: -
v_gene: TRBV29-1
j_gene: TRBJ1-4
CDR3nt: TGCAGCGCCCTCGACGGAGCAACTAATGAAAAACTGTTTTTT
CDR3aa: CSALDGATNEKLFF

d_gene: -
abundance: -
v_gene: TRBV12-2
j_gene: TRBJ2-2
CDR3nt: TGTGCAAGTCGCTTCTCCGGGACTAGAGTAGAGACCGGGGAGCTGTTTTTT
CDR3aa: CASRFSGTRVETGELFF

d_gene: -
abundance: -
v_gene: TRBV18
j_gene: TRBJ1-1
CDR3nt: TGTGCCAGCTCACCGCCTGACAGTAGAAGATACACTGAAGCTTTCTTT
CDR3aa: CASSPPDSRRYTEAFF

d_gene: TRBD1
abundance: -
v_gene: TRBV28
j_gene: TRBJ1-5
CDR3nt: TGTGCCAGCAGTTTAGGTAGGGGACAGGGCTATAGCAATCAGCCCCAGCATTTT
CDR3aa: CASSLGRGQGYSNQPQHF